The clone carrying this T cell receptor (beta chain) was counted at least ten times. What it recognizes is unknown. The data originate from a study of molecular identifiers for immune sequencing clone quantification. Findings of the study overall: Naive cells had under 1% of molecules in clones above 20 RNA copies, effectors over 98%.

The CDR3 has 15 amino acids. Germline-derived CDR1 and CDR2 are SGHVS and FQNEAQ. V gave up 4 bases and J gave up 2 bases; unmatched junction bases: 2. In TCRdb, the PCR reads were re-called with MiXCR into one record per CDR3 protein. The repertoire consists of about 70,000 distinct CDR3 sequences, with 15% to 20% occurring once and the leading ten covering roughly 1.5%. This clonotype was sampled from a human donor in good health. Some libraries in this study had Jurkat cell RNA spiked in. The rearrangement joins TRBV7-8 to TRBJ2-7, with TRBD2 matching over 13 bases. Sequencing was performed on naive CD8+ T cells from blood, with Jurkat cell RNA spiked in. Subset in this sample: FACS-sorted CD8+CD4-CCR7+CD45RA+ naive T cells. The CDR3 region has the DNA TGTGCCAGCAGCTCGGGACTAGCGGGAACCTACGAGCAGTACTTC. Translating gives CASSSGLAGTYEQYF.